Sequencing of this TCR beta chain was carried out in a study of blood T cell repertoires in COVID-19. As for the study in general: COVID-19 samples from acute and convalescent phases originated in the United States, Italy and Spain. T cells, B-cell-depleted T cells, or PBMCs supplied cDNA or gDNA.

The CDR3 contains 14 residues. The junction had 3 bases not matched to a gene; V was cut back by 0 bases and J by 4 bases. The V gene's germline CDR1 is SGHDT and CDR2 YYEEEE. While infection was still active, Seattle patients were enrolled and then followed longitudinally. Source study methods: Reference gene primer amplification yielded estimated nucleated cell counts. Some clones are missing from TCRdb's copy, which holds only in-frame ones; the method was immunoSEQ multiplex PCR. V, J and clone size are those of that table, while D and trimming were read from the DNA. This sample has over 75,000 clones, with 80% to 90% found just once.

This sequence was found in a human donor with COVID-19, enrolled during active disease. The donor label of this sample is uncertain. The chain combines TRBV5-6 with TRBJ1-2; TRBD1 matches 7 bases. Sequencing was performed on peripheral blood. CDR3 nucleotide sequence: TGTGCCAGCAGCTTGGAGTCAGGGGGCTATGGCTACACCTTC. It specifies CASSLESGGYGYTF.